The clone carrying this T cell receptor (beta chain) occurred once. The antigen is unknown. The data originate from a study of cytomegalovirus exposure and HLA in healthy donors. The study's findings and limits: Roughly even sequencing depth across donors was the assumption behind the presence/absence analyses.

CDR1 and CDR2 (germline): MNHNS, SASEGT. The CDR3 extends over 15 amino acids. V lost 6 bases and J lost 5; bases outside the gene matches: 9. Researchers ran the PCR with 60 Vbeta and 13 Jbeta primers. Profiled with immunoSEQ multiplex PCR; TCRdb holds only in-frame clones, not every one. This table holds some 160,000 clones, 65% to 85% found once. The origin of this receptor is a male donor in good health and CMV-seropositive. The rearrangement links TRBV6-1 to TRBJ2-7, with 11 bases that match TRBD1. The sequencing sample was made of PBMCs. CDR3 nucleotides: TGTGCCAGCAGACAGCTGGGGACAGGGGGTAACGAGCAGTACTTC. Protein: CASRQLGTGGNEQYF.